Presented here are 29 T cell receptor beta chains from one specimen sequenced in a study of T-cell reconstitution after alpha-beta-depleted transplantation in children. TCRbeta library construction was performed incorporating unique molecular identifiers. Each CDR3 protein gets one entry after TCRdb re-called the PCR reads with MiXCR. The sample includes 420,000 or so distinct CDR3 sequences, approximately 11% of them seen just once. The sequencing used PBMCs from the stem cell graft donor, collected from the stem cell graft. The receptors stem from a human donor who donated a stem cell graft to a child with acute myeloid leukemia.

In its sample, this clonotype was seen a few times. V is TRBV12-3 or TRBV12-4 and J is TRBJ1-1, with D maybe TRBD1 (6 bases). The ends were cut back, 6 bases at V and 10 bases at J, with 27 bases in the middle. This CDR3 is 16 amino acids long. In DNA, the CDR3 is TGTGCCAGCAGGGACACAGGGCTCCCACCGCCCCTGGGAGCTTTCTTT. Its translation: CASRDTGLPPPLGAFF.

This clonotype occurred a few times. This chain links TRBV29-1 with TRBJ2-7; perhaps TRBD2 as D (5 bases). Per the germline V gene, CDR1 is SQVTM and CDR2 is ANQGSEA. V lost 4 bases and J 7 bases, leaving 20 bases between the germline ends. The CDR3 covers 14 residues. The CDR3 sequence: CSVARTGRVGEQYF. The DNA of the CDR3 is TGCAGCGTTGCCCGAACGGGAAGGGTGGGGGAGCAGTACTTC.

This clonotype was counted between two and nine times. The chain recombines TRBV2 with TRBJ2-1; the D is unclear. CDR3 length: 13 residues. Germline V CDR1 and CDR2: SNHLY, FYNNEI. The ends were cut back, 7 bases at V and 7 bases at J, with 14 bases in the middle. CDR3 region: CASIAGSENEQFF. The CDR3 nucleotides read TGTGCCAGCATCGCCGGGTCGGAGAATGAGCAGTTCTTC.

In its sample, this clonotype was seen a few times. This sequence joins TRBV12-5 and TRBJ1-3, with 11 bases matching TRBD1. Germline V gene lookup returns CDR1 LGHNT and CDR2 FRNRAP. The V and J ends lost 0 bases and 6 bases, in that order; junction bases with no gene match: 7. There are 17 residues in the CDR3. CDR3: CASGLVIWDRGLNTIYF. The CDR3 region has the DNA TGTGCTAGTGGTTTGGTAATCTGGGACAGGGGGTTAAACACCATATATTTT.

This clonotype has just a few counts. V and J are TRBV7-2 and TRBJ1-2; possibly TRBD1 for D (5 bases). Per the germline V gene, CDR1 is SGHTA and CDR2 is FQGNSA. The V end was cut by 2 bases, the J end by 6 bases, with 22 bases between. The CDR3 sequence is 17 residues long. This CDR3 is CASSLSPFRGGTDGYTF. The CDR3 bases are TGTGCCAGCAGCTTATCTCCTTTTCGTGGAGGGACGGATGGCTACACCTTC.

This clonotype was seen a few times. The rearrangement joins TRBV5-1 to TRBJ2-3, with D unclear. Per germline, CDR1 SGHRS and CDR2 YFSETQ. CDR3 length equals 13 residues. Trimming pared 3 bases from V and 5 bases from J, leaving 10 bases between. The CDR3 protein is CASSSPAGDTQYF. Written as DNA, the CDR3 is TGCGCCAGCAGCTCGCCAGCTGGAGATACGCAGTATTTT.

This clonotype was seen more than once but under ten times. This rearrangement joins TRBV11-2 to TRBJ2-7; the match to TRBD2 covers 10 bases. The V segment lost 2 bases and the J segment 7 bases; nucleotides outside the gene matches: 20. Germline CDR1 and CDR2: SGHAT and FQNNGV. This CDR3 has 19 amino acids. The CDR3 reads CASSLKGRGAGGAGFEQYF. CDR3 DNA: TGTGCCAGCAGCTTAAAGGGCCGAGGAGCGGGAGGGGCAGGGTTTGAGCAGTACTTC.

The genes are TRBV10-3 and TRBJ2-1; D is perhaps TRBD2 (6 bases). CDR3 length: 15 residues. Per the germline V gene, CDR1 is ENHRY and CDR2 is SYGVKD. V was clipped by 8 bases and J by 8 bases, with 22 bases between them. In nucleotides, the CDR3 is TGTGCCATCGGGCACCCGGGCTCCAGGAGGGATGAGCAGTTCTTC. Translated: CAIGHPGSRRDEQFF.

This clonotype was counted ten times or more. The chain carries TRBV20-1 and TRBJ2-7; 10 nucleotides agree with TRBD2. After removal of 3 bases from V and 6 bases from J, the junction contained 11 bases not matched to a gene. Germline lookup yields CDR1 DFQATT and CDR2 SNEGSKA (reference sequence). The CDR3 totals 15 residues. CDR3 loop: CSASPPLAGATEQYF. The CDR3 DNA reads as TGCAGTGCTAGCCCCCCCCTAGCGGGAGCAACCGAGCAGTACTTC.

In this sample, this clonotype turned up many times. The J gene is TRBJ2-2, the V gene TRBV28; D is perhaps TRBD1 (6 bases). CDR1 is MDHEN, CDR2 SYDVKM, per germline. There are 13 residues in the CDR3. The germline V and J ends were trimmed by 11 bases and 3 bases, with 13 bases remaining between them. CDR3 nucleotide sequence: TGTGCCGCCGGGACAAGTCACACCGGGGAGCTGTTTTTT. This sequence encodes CAAGTSHTGELFF.

This chain links TRBV20-1 with TRBJ2-7; 10 bases line up with TRBD1. CDR1 DFQATT and CDR2 SNEGSKA come from the germline V gene (reference sequence). The J segment lost 0 bases and the V segment lost 3 bases, leaving 17 bases of the junction unmatched. The CDR3 contains 19 residues. As DNA, the CDR3 is TGCAGTGCTAGGGGGACCCGGGACAGGGGATCCGATCCCTCCTACGAGCAGTACGTC. The encoded protein is CSARGTRDRGSDPSYEQYV.

DNA of the CDR3: TGCAGCGTTGTCCCCCCGGGTTTTAGCGGGGACTACGAGCAGTACTTC. Translated: CSVVPPGFSGDYEQYF. The rearrangement uses TRBV29-1 and TRBJ2-7; 8 bases map to TRBD2. V dropped 4 bases and J dropped 3; count of bases not matched to a gene: 14. CDR3 size: 16 residues. Germline loops: CDR1 SQVTM, CDR2 ANQGSEA.

This clonotype was seen more than once but under ten times. The chain combines TRBV5-1 with TRBJ1-2; D unclear. V shed 7 bases and J shed 4 bases, with 17 bases lying between them. The CDR3 covers 14 residues. CDR1 and CDR2 (germline): SGHRS, YFSETQ. CDR3 residues: CASGEGSTFYGYTF. CDR3 DNA sequence: TGCGCCAGCGGGGAGGGCTCGACCTTCTATGGCTACACCTTC.

This clonotype was seen more than once but under ten times. This chain uses TRBV9 with TRBJ2-3; D might be TRBD1 (5 bases). From germline, CDR1 is SGDLS and CDR2 YYNGEE. This CDR3 comprises 13 residues. The ends were cut back, 5 bases at V and 3 bases at J, with 10 bases in the middle. The CDR3 sequence is CASRDRITDTQYF. The CDR3 DNA reads TGTGCCAGCAGAGACAGAATTACAGATACGCAGTATTTT.

At least ten counts were recorded for this clonotype. Its ends do not fully match the called genes, so a read error is possible. The genes are TRBV29-1 and TRBJ2-5; TRBD1 aligns across 11 bases. Germline V gene sequence: CDR1 SQVTM, CDR2 ANQGSEA. The CDR3 is 14 residues long. CDR3 region: CSAEGDRGQETQYF. DNA of the CDR3: TGCAGCGCTGAAGGGGACAGGGGGCAAGAGACCCAGTACTTC.

This clonotype showed up just a few times. V gene TRBV7-3 combines with J gene TRBJ2-2; 10 bases are shared with TRBD2. Germline loops: CDR1 SGHTA, CDR2 FQGTGA. Trimming cost V 5 bases and J 1 base; bases outside gene matches: 1. This CDR3 has 15 amino acids. Here the CDR3 reads CASSTSGMNTGELFF. The CDR3 DNA reads TGTGCCAGCAGCACTAGCGGGATGAACACCGGGGAGCTGTTTTTT.

This clonotype was seen ten or more times. The chain employs TRBV5-1 and TRBJ2-5; D is uncertain. The CDR3 totals 11 residues. The V gene's germline CDR1 is SGHRS and CDR2 YFSETQ. Between the trimmed V and J ends, which lost 0 bases and 5 bases, there was a span of 2 bases. The CDR3 region is CASSLDETQYF. CDR3 bases: TGCGCCAGCAGCTTGGATGAGACCCAGTACTTC.

This clonotype was found many times. The chain links TRBV20-1 to TRBJ1-4; 10 bases line up with TRBD1. V dropped 0 bases and J dropped 7; count of bases not matched to a gene: 11. The CDR3 is 17 amino acids. Germline CDR1 and CDR2: DFQATT and SNEGSKA (reference sequence). Here the CDR3 reads CSARDPRQGAFVEKLFF. Written as DNA, the CDR3 is TGCAGTGCTAGAGATCCCCGACAGGGGGCATTCGTTGAAAAACTGTTTTTT.

The chain uses TRBV4-2 and TRBJ2-6; D unclear. The CDR3 is made up of 16 amino acids. With 0 bases removed from V and 4 bases from J, the gap between germline ends came to 10 bases. Germline CDR1 reads LGHNA; CDR2 reads YNFKEQ. Here the CDR3 reads CASSQDKEYGANVLTF. The CDR3 DNA follows: TGTGCCAGCAGCCAAGACAAAGAGTACGGGGCCAACGTCCTGACTTTC.

This clonotype has just a few counts. CDR3 in DNA: TGTGCCTGGAGCAGACTAGAGTTTACAGATACGCAGTATTTT. Residues: CAWSRLEFTDTQYF. V gene TRBV30 combines with J gene TRBJ2-3, with D perhaps matching TRBD2 (6 bases). The CDR3 has 14 residues. V gave up 3 bases and J gave up 3 bases, with 13 bases separating them. Germline-derived CDR1 and CDR2 are GTSNPN and SVGIG (reference sequence).

The sample holds a few counts of this clonotype. The chain has TRBV30 and TRBJ2-1; D gene ambiguous. The germline V and J ends were trimmed by 0 bases and 9 bases, with 12 bases remaining between them. This CDR3 contains 13 residues. Germline V CDR1 and CDR2: GTSNPN, SVGIG (reference sequence). The CDR3 region is CAWSVRPMGEQFF. Written as DNA, the CDR3 is TGTGCCTGGAGTGTACGGCCCATGGGTGAGCAGTTCTTC. Based on the CDR3 plus reference TRBV30 and TRBJ2-1, the full variable domain is SQTIHQWPATLVQPVGSPLSLECTVEGTSNPNLYWYRQAAGRGLQLLFYSVGIGQISSEVPQNLSASRPQDRQFILSSKKLLLSDSGFYLCAWSVRPMGEQFFGPGTRLTVL.

The chain couples TRBV27 to TRBJ2-2, with TRBD2 matching 13 bases. CDR1 MNHEY and CDR2 SMNVEV come from the germline V gene (reference sequence). The CDR3 is 17 residues long. V gave up 5 bases and J gave up 5 bases; unmatched junction bases: 8. The CDR3 nucleotides read TGTGCCAGCAGTGCCTCGGGACTAGCGGGGTTTACCGGGGAGCTGTTTTTT. Encoded protein: CASSASGLAGFTGELFF.

J is TRBJ2-5 and V is TRBV29-1; 7 nucleotides agree with TRBD1. Germline V gives CDR1 SQVTM, CDR2 ANQGSEA. V shed 7 bases, J shed 5 bases, and the junction held 7 bases outside the gene matches. This CDR3 contains 12 residues. The DNA of the CDR3 is TGCAGCGCGATAGGGGGCGCGGAGACCCAGTACTTC. This gives the protein CSAIGGAETQYF.

This clonotype came up many times. The J gene is TRBJ1-1, the V gene TRBV10-3; D may be TRBD1 (5 bases). Germline V gene lookup returns CDR1 ENHRY and CDR2 SYGVKD. This CDR3 comprises 15 residues. Deletions cut 7 bases from V and 4 bases from J, with 19 bases between. The CDR3 nucleotides are TGTGCCATCACCCGTGGGTCCGGGGGGGGCACTGAAGCTTTCTTT. Encoded protein: CAITRGSGGGTEAFF.

The rearrangement joins TRBV20-1 to TRBJ1-1, with TRBD1 as a possible D gene (5 bases). V was cut by 8 bases and J by 13 bases, with 20 bases left in between. Looked up from germline, CDR1 is DFQATT and CDR2 is SNEGSKA (reference sequence). The CDR3 is made up of 11 amino acids. CDR3: CSTRYRLKDFF. The CDR3 coding sequence is TGCAGTACTCGCTACAGGTTGAAGGATTTCTTT.

The CDR3 is CASTLDWASSSYEQYF. CDR3 DNA sequence: TGTGCCAGCACCTTGGATTGGGCGTCGAGCTCCTACGAGCAGTACTTC. The genes are TRBV4-2 and TRBJ2-7; D is ambiguous. Germline V gene data show CDR1 as LGHNA and CDR2 as YNFKEQ. The V gene lost 7 bases and the J gene lost 0 bases, with 19 bases spanning the gap. The CDR3 runs 16 residues.

The V gene is TRBV9, the J gene TRBJ2-1; the match to TRBD1 covers 7 bases. Trimming at V came to 4 bases and at J to 10 bases, leaving 8 bases not matched to a gene. CDR3 length: 13 residues. In germline, CDR1 is SGDLS, CDR2 YYNGEE. The CDR3 sequence is CASSPPPQGEQFF. The DNA of the CDR3 is TGTGCCAGCAGCCCACCACCACAGGGGGAGCAGTTCTTC.

This clonotype has only a few counts. The chain couples TRBV18 to TRBJ2-7; D remains unclear. V was cut by 3 bases and J by 6 bases, with 12 bases left in between. The CDR3 runs 13 residues. Germline V gene data show CDR1 as KGHSH and CDR2 as LQKENI. DNA for the CDR3: TGTGCCAGCTCACCCGATCCGTCGGCCGAGCAGTACTTC. Its protein is CASSPDPSAEQYF.

There are many counts of this clonotype. The V and J genes are TRBV29-1 and TRBJ2-7; tentative D call: TRBD2 (6 bases). The CDR3 loop spans 11 amino acids. CDR1 is SQVTM, CDR2 ANQGSEA, per germline. The V end lost 8 bases, the J end lost 3 bases, and 11 bases lay between the germline ends. The DNA of the CDR3 is TGCAGCATGCGGGACGTCTACGAGCAGTACTTC. This encodes CSMRDVYEQYF.